This T cell receptor (beta chain) was sequenced during a study of early T cells in non-severe SARS-CoV-2 infection. Study results and limitations: Matching results from VDJdb favored anti-spike CD8 responses, leaving private and CD4 specificities undetected.

Germline CDR1 reads SNHLY; CDR2 reads FYNNEI. The length of the CDR3 is 10 residues. The V end lost 2 bases, the J end lost 11 bases, and 3 bases lay between the germline ends. This clonotype was seen repeatedly, ten times or more. Its target is unknown. The library protocol tagged individual cDNA molecules with unique molecular identifiers. Each CDR3 protein is one row after TCRdb ran MiXCR on the 5' RACE reads. Seen here are roughly 52,000 distinct CDR3 sequences, more than 6.5% observed once, and the top ten hold roughly 6%. The TCR originated in an adult who was a healthcare worker with PCR-confirmed SARS-CoV-2 infection or an uninfected control (not recorded which). The chain uses TRBV2 and TRBJ1-4; D ambiguous. Sample: whole blood, taken at baseline. CDR3 sequence: CASSERKLFF. CDR3 coding DNA: TGTGCCAGCAGTGAAAGGAAACTGTTTTTT. Based on the CDR3 plus reference TRBV2 and TRBJ1-4, the full variable domain is EPEVTQTPSHQVTQMGQEVILRCVPISNHLYFYWYRQILGQKVEFLVSFYNNEISEKSEIFDDQFSVERPDGSNFTLKIRSTKLEDSAMYFCASSERKLFFGSGTQLSVL.